Listed here are 28 T cell receptor beta chains from one sample, sequenced in a study of CD8+CD57+ T cells in acquired aplastic anemia. Genomic DNA served as template for TCR beta VDJ and CDR3 profiling. TCRdb analysed the reads with MiXCR anew, one entry per CDR3 protein. Of about 210,000 distinct CDR3 sequences in the sample, approximately 60% are singletons; the top ten hold 25% to 30%. The sample was sorted CD4+, CD8+, or CD8+CD57+ T cells (not recorded which) from PBMCs. All receptors derive from a human donor in good health.

About this clonotype: The junction departs from germline at one end; a sequencing error may be responsible. The CDR3 DNA sequence: TGTGCCAGCATCTTAGTGGGGTGGGCTGAAGCTTTCTTT. The encoded protein is CASILVGWAEAFF. The chain uses TRBV7-9 and TRBJ1-1; no definite D call. The CDR3 is 13 amino acids. In germline, CDR1 is SEHNR, CDR2 FQNEAQ (reference sequence).

The chain joins TRBV20-1 to TRBJ1-6; D gene unclear. CDR1 is DFQATT, CDR2 SNEGSKA, per germline (reference sequence). This CDR3 comprises 15 residues. Trimming took 2 bases from V and 0 from J, leaving 8 bases between them. The CDR3 region has the DNA TGCAGTGCTAGACTAACTAGCTCCTATAATTCACCCCTCCACTTT. The encoded protein is CSARLTSSYNSPLHF.

The CDR3 loop reads CSASEPTGAGYGYTF. The CDR3 nucleotides are TGCAGTGCTAGTGAACCGACAGGGGCGGGCTATGGCTACACCTTC. The V and J genes are TRBV20-1 and TRBJ1-2; TRBD1 agrees at 8 bases. Per germline, CDR1 DFQATT and CDR2 SNEGSKA (reference sequence). The CDR3 loop spans 15 amino acids. With V trimmed by 3 bases and J by 4 bases, 10 bases remained unmatched.

This clonotype was recorded a few times. V gene TRBV7-8 combines with J gene TRBJ2-7; weak D call: TRBD1 (5 bases). Looked up from germline, CDR1 is SGHVS and CDR2 is FQNEAQ. V lost 1 base to trimming and J lost 3 bases, with 16 bases between them. There are 16 residues in the CDR3. This CDR3 is CASSLVIGGQGYEQYF. CDR3 sequence (DNA): TGTGCCAGCAGCTTAGTAATTGGTGGGCAGGGCTACGAGCAGTACTTC.

The V and J genes are TRBV20-1 and TRBJ2-3; D remains unclear. The CDR3 contains 15 residues. The V end was cut by 4 bases, the J end by 0 bases, with 14 bases between. Germline V gives CDR1 DFQATT, CDR2 SNEGSKA (reference sequence). The CDR3: CSAIQSDTSTDTQYF. CDR3 coding DNA: TGCAGTGCTATACAATCGGATACTAGCACAGATACGCAGTATTTT.

The chain employs TRBV5-1 and TRBJ2-3; either TRBD1 or TRBD2 may supply D (5 bases each). The V and J ends lost 0 bases and 4 bases respectively, with 12 bases between them. This CDR3 region has 15 residues. Germline CDR1 reads SGHRS; CDR2 reads YFSETQ. CDR3 sequence: CASSLGQPGADTQYF. CDR3 DNA: TGCGCCAGCAGCTTGGGACAGCCCGGGGCAGATACGCAGTATTTT.

This clonotype was seen ten or more times. V gene TRBV6-1 combines with J gene TRBJ2-7, with D maybe TRBD2 (7 bases). CDR3 size: 15 residues. CDR1 is MNHNS and CDR2 is SASEGT in the germline V gene. Deletions cut 1 base from V and 0 bases from J, with 10 bases between. This CDR3 reads CASSEEGGTSYEQYF. The CDR3 DNA sequence: TGTGCCAGCAGTGAAGAGGGGGGGACCTCCTACGAGCAGTACTTC.

The chain couples TRBV19 to TRBJ1-4, with 9 bases aligning to TRBD1. Per the germline V gene, CDR1 is LNHDA and CDR2 is SQIVND (reference sequence). The CDR3 loop spans 15 amino acids. Trimming took 5 bases from V and 7 from J; bases not matched to a gene: 8. The CDR3 DNA is TGTGCCAGTAGTTTAGGCCGGGACAGGGTTGAAAAACTGTTTTTT. Translation gives CASSLGRDRVEKLFF.

This clonotype was recorded a few times. V gene TRBV7-2 combines with J gene TRBJ2-7, with 7 positions matching TRBD1. Germline-derived CDR1 and CDR2 are SGHTA and FQGNSA. CDR3 length: 15 amino acids. With 2 bases clipped from V and 0 bases from J, the junction kept 4 bases outside the gene matches. CDR3 sequence: CASSLLTGNSYEQYF. DNA of the CDR3: TGTGCCAGCAGCTTACTGACAGGGAACTCCTACGAGCAGTACTTC.

A word on this clonotype: This CDR3 is missing its conserved last phenylalanine or tryptophan, likely due to a read error. This chain links TRBV7-8 with TRBJ1-2; D might be TRBD1 (6 bases). From germline, CDR1 is SGHVS and CDR2 FQNEAQ. The CDR3 is 12 residues long. V was pared by 8 bases and J by 7 bases, with 14 bases between. CDR3 protein: CASEGGAAGYTL. DNA of the CDR3: TGTGCCAGCGAGGGGGGGGCAGCTGGCTACACCCTC.

The chain links TRBV20-1 to TRBJ2-1; 12 positions match TRBD2. The V and J ends lost 6 bases and 15 bases, in that order; junction bases with no gene match: 6. CDR1 is DFQATT and CDR2 is SNEGSKA in the germline V gene (reference sequence). The CDR3 length is 11 residues. This chain's CDR3 is CSATGLAGLFF. The CDR3 coding sequence is TGCAGTGCAACGGGACTAGCGGGCCTGTTCTTC.

This clonotype was recorded at least ten times. J is TRBJ1-6 and V is TRBV4-1; D remains ambiguous. CDR1 and CDR2 (germline): MGHRA, YSYEKL. The CDR3 consists of 17 residues. V shed 0 bases and J shed 12 bases, with 21 bases lying between them. CDR3 region: CASSQDEGGQTLKPLHF. The CDR3 bases are TGCGCCAGCAGCCAAGATGAAGGAGGTCAGACGCTTAAACCCCTCCACTTT.

This rearrangement joins TRBV10-3 to TRBJ2-5, with D unclear. CDR1 and CDR2 (germline): ENHRY, SYGVKD. The V and J ends lost 0 bases and 5 bases respectively, with 7 bases between them. The CDR3 has 13 residues. The CDR3 region is CAISESSTETQYF. For the CDR3, the DNA is TGTGCCATCAGTGAGTCGAGTACGGAGACCCAGTACTTC.

The V call is TRBV6-6, the J call TRBJ2-5, with 10 nucleotides matching TRBD2. The CDR3 is made up of 16 amino acids. The ends lost 1 base at V and 4 bases at J; junction bases unmatched: 6. Germline assignment: CDR1 MNHNY and CDR2 SVGAGI (reference sequence). CDR3 in amino acids: CASSYFSGGPAETQYF. CDR3 coding DNA: TGTGCCAGCAGTTACTTTAGCGGGGGGCCGGCAGAGACCCAGTACTTC.

In its sample, this clonotype was seen once. The rearrangement links TRBV2 to TRBJ2-7; no firm D call. CDR3 length: 15 residues. Trimming took 5 bases from V and 2 from J, leaving 16 bases between them. Looked up from germline, CDR1 is SNHLY and CDR2 is FYNNEI. CDR3: CASSYSIGGPYEQYF. CDR3 sequence (DNA): TGTGCCAGCAGTTACTCGATCGGCGGTCCCTACGAGCAGTACTTC.

The rearrangement joins TRBV29-1 to TRBJ1-1; TRBD1 matches at 9 bases. With 1 base clipped from V and 10 bases from J, the junction kept 10 bases outside the gene matches. The V gene's germline CDR1 is SQVTM and CDR2 ANQGSEA. This CDR3 region has 14 residues. The CDR3, as DNA: TGCAGCGTTGAAGGGGGGACAGGGTGGGTCGGAGCTTTCTTT. It is translated as CSVEGGTGWVGAFF.

This clonotype has a count of ten or more. The chain links TRBV5-1 to TRBJ1-2; no reliable D call. This CDR3 contains 15 residues. The germline CDR1 and CDR2 sequences are SGHRS and YFSETQ. Trimming left V 3 bases short and J 8 bases short, with 20 bases between. The CDR3 here is CASSSTTGRTEGYTF. In DNA form, the CDR3 reads TGCGCCAGCAGCTCCACTACTGGACGGACCGAAGGCTACACCTTC.

V is TRBV24-1 and J is TRBJ2-1, with 10 nucleotides matching TRBD2. The CDR3 is 16 residues long. The V gene's germline CDR1 is KGHDR and CDR2 SFDVKD. Germline trimming cut 4 bases from V and 3 bases from J; bases unmatched to any gene: 5. The CDR3 nucleotides are TGTGCCACCAGTGACTCTAGCGGGGGCATCTACAATGAGCAGTTCTTC. This gives the protein CATSDSSGGIYNEQFF.

This clonotype was recorded at least ten times. The rearrangement uses TRBV19 and TRBJ2-2; no clear D gene. Between the trimmed V and J ends, which lost 3 bases and 6 bases, there was a span of 8 bases. There are 13 residues in the CDR3. Germline CDR1 and CDR2: LNHDA and SQIVND (reference sequence). The DNA for the CDR3 is TGTGCCAGTAGTATTTCCGGTCCCGGGGAGCTGTTTTTT. Translation: CASSISGPGELFF.

In nucleotides, the CDR3 is TGTGCCACCAGCAGACCTAGCGGGGGCAAACCTAATGAGCAGTTCTTC. It codes for CATSRPSGGKPNEQFF. The chain uses TRBV15 and TRBJ2-1; 10 bases match TRBD2. The germline V gene encodes CDR1 LNHNV and CDR2 YYDKDF (reference sequence). There are 16 residues in the CDR3. V dropped 2 bases and J dropped 7; count of bases not matched to a gene: 8. The complete variable domain, with remaining parts taken from reference TRBV15 and TRBJ2-1, reads DAMVIQNPRYQVTQFGKPVTLSCSQTLNHNVMYWYQQKSSQAPKLLFHYYDKDFNNEADTPDNFQSRRPNTSFCFLDIRSPGLGDTAMYLCATSRPSGGKPNEQFFGPGTRLTVL.

About this clonotype: The germline gene is not matched at one end of the junction; a read error may be the cause. DNA for the CDR3: TGTGCCATCAGGGGGGACTCCAACGAGCAGTACTTC. Amino acid sequence: CAIRGDSNEQYF. The chain uses TRBV10-3 and TRBJ2-7; perhaps TRBD2 as D (6 bases). The germline gives CDR1 ENHRY, CDR2 SYGVKD. This CDR3 has 12 residues.

Note on this clonotype: Sequence at one end of the junction differs from germline and may be a read error. The chain is built from TRBV9 and TRBJ2-1, with 11 bases matching TRBD1. From germline, CDR1 is SGDLS and CDR2 YYNGEE. This CDR3 is built from 15 residues. The CDR3 region is CASSPGTGGSNEQIF. For the CDR3, the DNA is TGTGCCAGCAGCCCCGGGACAGGGGGGTCCAATGAGCAGATCTTC.

V is TRBV9 and J is TRBJ2-7, with TRBD1 matching over 8 bases. From germline, CDR1 is SGDLS and CDR2 YYNGEE. V gave up 3 bases and J gave up 5 bases; unmatched junction bases: 7. This CDR3 comprises 14 residues. CDR3 nucleotides: TGTGCCAGCAGCGGGGACAGGACGTCGGACGAGCAGTACTTC. This encodes CASSGDRTSDEQYF.

This clonotype was detected ten times or more. The chain uses TRBV12-3 or TRBV12-4 and TRBJ2-7; D uncertain. With 4 bases removed from V and 3 bases from J, the gap between germline ends came to 7 bases. This CDR3 is 12 amino acids long. Here the CDR3 DNA reads TGTGCCAGCAGTTCCCTAGACTACGAGCAGTACTTC. It translates to CASSSLDYEQYF.

This clonotype has a handful of counts. The CDR3 coding sequence is TGTGCCACCAGCAGTATATCTGGGACGACCCAGTACTTC. It is translated as CATSSISGTTQYF. This chain joins TRBV15 and TRBJ2-5; D tentatively fits TRBD1 or TRBD2 (5 bases each). The length of the CDR3 is 13 residues. Trimming took off 3 bases at V and 7 bases at J, with 12 bases between the two ends. CDR1 and CDR2 from the germline V gene are LNHNV and YYDKDF (reference sequence).

Here the CDR3 DNA reads TGTGCCAGCAGCTCGGACCGGGACTATGGCTACACCTTC. Amino acids: CASSSDRDYGYTF. V and J are TRBV5-4 and TRBJ1-2; D gene unclear. The germline V gene has CDR1 SGHNT and CDR2 YYREEE (reference sequence). With 3 bases removed from V and 3 bases from J, the gap between germline ends came to 9 bases. The CDR3 has 13 residues.

This clonotype came up many times. J is TRBJ1-4 and V is TRBV2, with 9 bases that match TRBD1. J gave up 4 bases and V 9 bases, and 3 bases lay outside the gene matches. The CDR3 is 13 amino acids. Germline values: CDR1 SNHLY, CDR2 FYNNEI. The CDR3 bases are TGTGCCAGTCGGGGACAGGGTAATGAAAAACTGTTTTTT. Translated: CASRGQGNEKLFF. Supplemented by reference TRBV2 and TRBJ1-4, the full variable domain reads EPEVTQTPSHQVTQMGQEVILRCVPISNHLYFYWYRQILGQKVEFLVSFYNNEISEKSEIFDDQFSVERPDGSNFTLKIRSTKLEDSAMYFCASRGQGNEKLFFGSGTQLSVL.

The chain has TRBV20-1 and TRBJ2-1; D may correspond to TRBD1 or TRBD2 (5 bases each). The germline V gene has CDR1 DFQATT and CDR2 SNEGSKA (reference sequence). The CDR3 covers 14 residues. V lost 1 base and J 0 bases, leaving 7 bases between the germline ends. CDR3 region: CSARGGTSYNEQFF. DNA of the CDR3: TGCAGTGCTAGAGGAGGGACCTCCTACAATGAGCAGTTCTTC.